What follows is one T cell receptor (beta chain) and its context. Trimming cost V 5 bases and J 8 bases, with 10 bases left between them. The CDR3 is 12 residues long. Per germline, CDR1 MNHNS and CDR2 SASEGT. Treatment given: randomized to nivolumab then ipilimumab (arm A) or the reverse (arm B). Assay used: immunoSEQ multiplex PCR; TCRdb lists only in-frame clones, some missing. The sample holds 4,000 to 5,000 clones, around 69% seen once. These data belong to a study of sequential checkpoint blockade in melanoma. For the study at large: Arm A got nivolumab then ipilimumab; arm B the reverse, 1:1.

The specimen comprised CD8+ T cells sorted from blood (inferred from file names), sampled from a patient given nivolumab and ipilimumab in sequence. The chain employs TRBV6-1 and TRBJ2-1, with D unclear. The origin of this receptor is a human donor with melanoma. The CDR3 DNA reads as TGTGCCAGCAGTTTGGCCCAGGATGAGCAGTTCTTC. As protein: CASSLAQDEQFF.